A single sample is the source of the 16 T cell receptor beta chains below, sequenced in a study of beta chain features in type 1 diabetes. What was sequenced were expressed TCRB transcripts, since all of the isolated RNA had been reverse transcribed. The assay was immunoSEQ multiplex PCR, and TCRdb's table has in-frame clones only and misses some. The sample lists 350,000 to 450,000 clones; roughly 16% were seen once. The sequenced sample consisted of naive CD4+ T cells from blood. Receptors originate from a woman aged 18-29 years in good health.

This clone showed up just a few times. The rearrangement joins TRBV5-8 to TRBJ2-3, with 9 bases identical to TRBD1. Germline assignment: CDR1 SGHTS and CDR2 YDEGEE. The CDR3 runs 15 residues. The V gene end was trimmed by 2 bases and the J gene end by 6 bases; junction bases not matched to a gene: 7. The CDR3 region is CASSFWDRAKDTQYF. In DNA form, the CDR3 reads TGTGCCAGCAGCTTCTGGGACAGGGCGAAGGATACGCAGTATTTT.

In its sample, this clone was seen a few times. Distinct nucleotide sequences in the sample also encode this CDR3. The chain is built from TRBV29-1 and TRBJ2-1, with D possibly matching TRBD1 (5 bases). The ends were cut back, 4 bases at V and 2 bases at J, with 9 bases in the middle. CDR1 and CDR2 from the germline V gene are SQVTM and ANQGSEA. The CDR3 runs 13 residues. In DNA, the CDR3 is TGCAGCGTTGGTGGCAGGGCCTACAATGAGCAGTTCTTC. Its protein is CSVGGRAYNEQFF.

The chain joins TRBV14 to TRBJ1-4; D not resolved. The CDR3 totals 12 residues. CDR1 is SGHDN, CDR2 FVKESK, per germline. Deletions cut 5 bases from V and 7 bases from J, with 8 bases between. The CDR3 reads CASSWAGEKLFF. CDR3 nucleotides: TGTGCCAGCAGCTGGGCCGGTGAAAAACTGTTTTTT.

The sample holds a few counts of this clone. This chain joins TRBV29-1 and TRBJ2-2; TRBD2 agrees at 10 bases. The CDR3 spans 16 residues. V shed 5 bases, J shed 0 bases, and the junction held 6 bases outside the gene matches. Germline V CDR1 and CDR2: SQVTM, ANQGSEA. CDR3 in amino acids: CSVSRTSGSNTGELFF. The DNA for the CDR3 is TGCAGCGTTAGCAGGACTAGCGGTTCGAACACCGGGGAGCTGTTTTTT.

This clone was counted between two and nine times. The CDR3: CASSLDGGSTDTQYF. The CDR3 coding sequence is TGTGCCAGCAGCTTAGATGGCGGGAGCACAGATACGCAGTATTTT. The V gene is TRBV7-2, the J gene TRBJ2-3; D perhaps matches TRBD2 (5 bases). Germline CDR1 reads SGHTA; CDR2 reads FQGNSA. The length of the CDR3 is 15 residues. The V end was cut by 1 base, the J end by 0 bases, with 8 bases between.

The rearrangement uses TRBV11-3 and TRBJ2-1; 10 nucleotides agree with TRBD1. The germline gives CDR1 SGHNT, CDR2 YENEEA. The V and J ends lost 5 bases and 2 bases, in that order; junction bases with no gene match: 3. The CDR3 is 15 residues long. In DNA form, the CDR3 reads TGTGCCAGCAGCCTCGGGACAGGGGCCTACAATGAGCAGTTCTTC. It codes for CASSLGTGAYNEQFF.

V gene TRBV29-1 combines with J gene TRBJ1-2; 12 bases line up with TRBD1. The CDR3 spans 20 residues. Germline lookup yields CDR1 SQVTM and CDR2 ANQGSEA. After removal of 6 bases from V and 0 bases from J, the junction contained 20 bases not matched to a gene. Written as DNA, the CDR3 is TGCAGCGTCACCTTTCTGGGACAGGGGGCGCCGGTCCTTTCTAACTATGGCTACACCTTC. Encoded protein: CSVTFLGQGAPVLSNYGYTF.

V usage is TRBV29-1 and J usage is TRBJ2-1, with 12 bases aligning to TRBD1. CDR1 SQVTM and CDR2 ANQGSEA come from the germline V gene. The CDR3 sequence is 15 residues long. V dropped 5 bases and J dropped 10; count of bases not matched to a gene: 12. CDR3 in amino acids: CSVSPVGTGGGEQFF. CDR3 bases: TGCAGCGTTTCCCCCGTCGGGACAGGGGGCGGCGAGCAGTTCTTC.

This clone turned up a few times. V gene TRBV29-1 combines with J gene TRBJ2-7, with a weak D call TRBD1 (5 bases). Germline-derived CDR1 and CDR2 are SQVTM and ANQGSEA. The CDR3 contains 14 residues. The germline V and J ends were trimmed by 7 bases and 4 bases, with 20 bases remaining between them. The CDR3 bases are TGCAGCGCCGAAATCAGGGAACCCCGTTACGAGCAGTACTTC. Protein sequence: CSAEIREPRYEQYF.

This clone was observed a handful of times. J is TRBJ2-1 and V is TRBV29-1; a weak D match, TRBD2 (6 bases). The CDR3 spans 13 residues. CDR1 is SQVTM and CDR2 is ANQGSEA in the germline V gene. V lost 5 bases and J 7 bases, leaving 15 bases between the germline ends. CDR3 protein: CSVLRERMNEQFF. The CDR3 DNA is TGCAGCGTTTTACGGGAGAGGATGAATGAGCAGTTCTTC.

The rearrangement joins TRBV6-4 to TRBJ1-5, with D unresolved. This CDR3 comprises 13 residues. Looked up from germline, CDR1 is MRHNA and CDR2 is SNTAGT. V gave up 5 bases and J gave up 1 base, with 6 bases separating them. CDR3 protein: CASSMSSNQPQHF. Written as DNA, the CDR3 is TGTGCCAGCAGTATGTCAAGCAATCAGCCCCAGCATTTT.

CDR3: CASSERLSTDTQYF. CDR3 coding DNA: TGTGCCAGCAGTGAAAGACTCAGCACAGATACGCAGTATTTT. V gene TRBV2 combines with J gene TRBJ2-3, with D hard to call. Germline V CDR1 and CDR2: SNHLY, FYNNEI. The V end lost 2 bases, the J end lost 0 bases, and 6 bases lay between the germline ends. The CDR3 extends over 14 amino acids.

This clone turned up a few times. The V gene is TRBV7-2, the J gene TRBJ2-1, with D perhaps TRBD2 (5 bases). CDR3 length equals 15 residues. Germline lookup yields CDR1 SGHTA and CDR2 FQGNSA. The V gene lost 5 bases and the J gene lost 0 bases, with 11 bases spanning the gap. CDR3 sequence: CASSLVGSSYNEQFF. The CDR3 region has the DNA TGTGCCAGCAGCCTAGTGGGGAGCTCCTACAATGAGCAGTTCTTC. Looking up the rest from reference TRBV7-2 and TRBJ2-1 gives the full variable domain: GAGVSQSPSNKVTEKGKDVELRCDPISGHTALYWYRQSLGQGLEFLIYFQGNSAPDKSGLPSDRFSAERTGGSVSTLTIQRTQQEDSAVYLCASSLVGSSYNEQFFGPGTRLTVL.

The chain couples TRBV30 to TRBJ2-3; 12 nucleotides align to TRBD2. CDR3 length: 14 amino acids. Trimming at V came to 6 bases and at J to 6 bases, leaving 7 bases not matched to a gene. The germline V gene has CDR1 GTSNPN and CDR2 SVGIG (reference sequence). The DNA for the CDR3 is TGTGCCTGCTCACTAGCGGGAGGAGGGGATACGCAGTATTTT. Translating it yields CACSLAGGGDTQYF.

This rearrangement joins TRBV14 to TRBJ2-7; a possible D gene is TRBD1 (6 bases). The CDR3 covers 14 residues. From germline, CDR1 is SGHDN and CDR2 FVKESK. The V end lost 4 bases, the J end lost 7 bases, and 17 bases lay between the germline ends. The CDR3 nucleotides are TGTGCCAGCAGCCTGTCACAGGGATTACGGGAGCAGTACTTC. Its translation is CASSLSQGLREQYF.

This clone has just a few counts. The identical CDR3 is also encoded by other nucleotide sequences in the sample. This rearrangement joins TRBV30 to TRBJ2-3; D is perhaps TRBD2 (6 bases). Germline CDR1 and CDR2: GTSNPN and SVGIG (reference sequence). The CDR3 is 13 amino acids. The V gene lost 2 bases and the J gene lost 1 base, with 7 bases spanning the gap. The CDR3 DNA is TGTGCCTGGAGTTCGGGGGGCACAGATACGCAGTATTTT. It is translated as CAWSSGGTDTQYF. Full variable domain (outside the CDR3, taken from reference TRBV30 and TRBJ2-3): SQTIHQWPATLVQPVGSPLSLECTVEGTSNPNLYWYRQAAGRGLQLLFYSVGIGQISSEVPQNLSASRPQDRQFILSSKKLLLSDSGFYLCAWSSGGTDTQYFGPGTRLTVL.